These T cell receptor beta chains were read from a single sample in a study of metastatic and nonmetastatic thyroid tumors. TCRdb reassembled clones from the PCR reads with MiXCR. This sample has over 40,000 clones; around 25% occur once, and the top ten carry 3.4%. The sequenced sample was blood. The receptors derive from a male donor with papillary thyroid cancer or a benign thyroid nodule (not recorded which). Some clones in this sample may be carry-over from other donors' samples. The CDR3 runs from the conserved cysteine through the conserved F or W. A D gene is named only where the DNA matches it firmly. Not all rows give a size; the values are once, few, many and, for expanded clones, a class.

j_call: TRBJ2-3; clone_size: many; d_call: .; v_call: TRBV6-1; cdr3_nt: TGTGCCAGCAGTGAAGCCGACAGGTCGCTCACAGATACGCAGTATTTT; cdr3_aa: CASSEADRSLTDTQYF
j_call: TRBJ2-1; clone_size: .; d_call: TRBD2; v_call: TRBV13; cdr3_nt: TGTGCCAGCAGCGGGTATCGGACTAGCGGGAGTGGGGGCTACAATGAGCAGTTCTTC; cdr3_aa: CASSGYRTSGSGGYNEQFF
j_call: TRBJ1-3; clone_size: many; d_call: .; v_call: TRBV4-1; cdr3_nt: TGCGCCAGCAGCCAGGGGGGGAGCTTAAGAAACACCATATATTTT; cdr3_aa: CASSQGGSLRNTIYF
j_call: TRBJ2-2; clone_size: once; d_call: TRBD2; v_call: TRBV5-1; cdr3_nt: TGCGCCAGCAGCTATGTACTAGCGGGAGTCACCTGGGAGCTGTTTTTT; cdr3_aa: CASSYVLAGVTWELFF
j_call: TRBJ2-1; clone_size: .; d_call: TRBD2; v_call: TRBV27; cdr3_nt: TGTGCCAGCAGGAGACTAGCGGGATATAATGAGCAGTTCTTC; cdr3_aa: CASRRLAGYNEQFF
j_call: TRBJ1-1; clone_size: many; d_call: TRBD1; v_call: TRBV9; cdr3_nt: TGTGCCAGCAGCGTAGGGGCAGGGGGCAACACTGAAGCTTTCTTT; cdr3_aa: CASSVGAGGNTEAFF
j_call: TRBJ2-5; clone_size: many; d_call: TRBD1; v_call: TRBV18; cdr3_nt: TGTGCCAGCTCACCCTACGACAGGGGAGAGACCCAGTACTTC; cdr3_aa: CASSPYDRGETQYF
j_call: TRBJ2-2; clone_size: .; d_call: .; v_call: TRBV20-1; cdr3_nt: TGCAGTGCCATTGACAGAGAAGGTGGGGAGCTGTTTTTT; cdr3_aa: CSAIDREGGELFF
j_call: TRBJ1-5; clone_size: many; d_call: TRBD1; v_call: TRBV20-1; cdr3_nt: TGCAGTGCTAGAGATGGACAGGGAGAGACTCAGCCCCAGCATTTT; cdr3_aa: CSARDGQGETQPQHF
j_call: TRBJ2-3; clone_size: medium-sized; d_call: .; v_call: TRBV30; cdr3_nt: TGTGCCTGGAGCCGAGATAGCACAGATACGCAGTATTTT; cdr3_aa: CAWSRDSTDTQYF
j_call: TRBJ1-1; clone_size: .; d_call: .; v_call: TRBV30; cdr3_nt: TGTGCCTGGAGTGCCTGGGGGGGGAACACTGAAGCTTTCTTT; cdr3_aa: CAWSAWGGNTEAFF
j_call: TRBJ2-3; clone_size: many; d_call: TRBD1; v_call: TRBV28; cdr3_nt: TGTGCCAGCAGCCTACCGGGACAGGGGTCAGATACGCAGTATTTT; cdr3_aa: CASSLPGQGSDTQYF
j_call: TRBJ1-2; clone_size: .; d_call: .; v_call: TRBV20-1; cdr3_nt: TGCAGTGAGGGGCAGGTAAACTATGGCTACACCTTC; cdr3_aa: CSEGQVNYGYTF
j_call: TRBJ2-7; clone_size: many; d_call: .; v_call: TRBV10-3; cdr3_nt: TGTGCCATCAGTGAGTCGACGCAGGCCGAGCAGTACTTC; cdr3_aa: CAISESTQAEQYF
j_call: TRBJ1-2; clone_size: .; d_call: .; v_call: TRBV6-4; cdr3_nt: TGTGCCAGCAGTGACTCTGGAGAAACTAACTATGGCTACACCTTC; cdr3_aa: CASSDSGETNYGYTF
j_call: TRBJ2-1; clone_size: many; d_call: TRBD1; v_call: TRBV28; cdr3_nt: TGTGCCAGCAGTCCAGGGGGCGGGAATTACAATGAGCAGTTCTTC; cdr3_aa: CASSPGGGNYNEQFF
j_call: TRBJ2-1; clone_size: many; d_call: TRBD1; v_call: TRBV18; cdr3_nt: TGTGCCAGCTCACCGGGACAGGACTCTGAGCAGTTCTTC; cdr3_aa: CASSPGQDSEQFF
j_call: TRBJ2-2; clone_size: many; d_call: .; v_call: TRBV5-4; cdr3_nt: TGTGCCAGCAGCTTTAAAGGGGAGCTGTTTTTT; cdr3_aa: CASSFKGELFF
j_call: TRBJ1-3; clone_size: many; d_call: .; v_call: TRBV7-9; cdr3_nt: TGTGCCAGCAGCCAACTGACAGCCTCTGGAAACACCATATATTTT; cdr3_aa: CASSQLTASGNTIYF
j_call: TRBJ2-7; clone_size: few; d_call: .; v_call: TRBV28; cdr3_nt: TGTGCCAGCACCTCCAGGGGCCCCTACGAGCAGTACTTC; cdr3_aa: CASTSRGPYEQYF
j_call: TRBJ1-2; clone_size: many; d_call: .; v_call: TRBV5-1; cdr3_nt: TGCGCCAGCAGTGCCGACAGGTCCTTGGGGGGCTACACCTTC; cdr3_aa: CASSADRSLGGYTF
j_call: TRBJ2-7; clone_size: .; d_call: TRBD1; v_call: TRBV12-3/TRBV12-4; cdr3_nt: TGTGCCAGCATCCCCAGGTGGGGACAGGGGCTCGGTTCGCAGTACTTC; cdr3_aa: CASIPRWGQGLGSQYF
j_call: TRBJ2-1; clone_size: .; d_call: TRBD1; v_call: TRBV27; cdr3_nt: TGTGCCAGCAGTTTATGGGGGACAGGGGGGGACAATGAGCAGTTCTTC; cdr3_aa: CASSLWGTGGDNEQFF
j_call: TRBJ2-7; clone_size: .; d_call: TRBD2; v_call: TRBV30; cdr3_nt: TGTGCCTGCCCCGGGACTAGCGGGGGGGCCATATCAGGCGAGCAGTACTTC; cdr3_aa: CACPGTSGGAISGEQYF
j_call: TRBJ1-4; clone_size: many; d_call: .; v_call: TRBV10-3; cdr3_nt: TGTGCCATCAGTGGGACCGAGAATGAAAAACTGTTTTTT; cdr3_aa: CAISGTENEKLFF
j_call: TRBJ2-7; clone_size: .; d_call: .; v_call: TRBV20-1; cdr3_nt: TGCATTGCCCGTAGCTGTTACGAGCAGTACTTC; cdr3_aa: CIARSCYEQYF
j_call: TRBJ1-1; clone_size: .; d_call: TRBD1; v_call: TRBV20-1; cdr3_nt: TGCAGTGCGGAGGGACAGGGGATTTCCACTGAAGCTTTCTTT; cdr3_aa: CSAEGQGISTEAFF
j_call: TRBJ2-1; clone_size: .; d_call: TRBD1; v_call: TRBV5-1; cdr3_nt: TGCGCCAGCAGCTCACAGGGGGCCGCCTACAATGAGCAGTTCTTC; cdr3_aa: CASSSQGAAYNEQFF
j_call: TRBJ2-7; clone_size: many; d_call: .; v_call: TRBV19; cdr3_nt: TGTGCCAGTAGTATAGGGGCTCCGGGACCTAGGCTCTCCTACGAGCAGTACTTC; cdr3_aa: CASSIGAPGPRLSYEQYF
j_call: TRBJ2-3; clone_size: once; d_call: TRBD2; v_call: TRBV20-1; cdr3_nt: TGCAGTGCTAGTAAACTAGCGGGGGGGGACACAGATACGCAGTATTTT; cdr3_aa: CSASKLAGGDTDTQYF
j_call: TRBJ2-7; clone_size: .; d_call: .; v_call: TRBV12-3/TRBV12-4; cdr3_nt: TGTGCCAGCAGAGCGGGGTACTTC; cdr3_aa: CASRAGYF
j_call: TRBJ2-3; clone_size: .; d_call: TRBD2; v_call: TRBV30; cdr3_nt: TGTGCATGGACTAGCGGGAGGTCGGGAACAGATACGCAGTATTTT; cdr3_aa: CAWTSGRSGTDTQYF
j_call: TRBJ2-1; clone_size: few; d_call: TRBD1; v_call: TRBV19; cdr3_nt: TGTGCCAGTAGTATAGGGGGGACAGGGGGCATTGGGCAGTTCTTC; cdr3_aa: CASSIGGTGGIGQFF
j_call: TRBJ2-6; clone_size: many; d_call: .; v_call: TRBV20-1; cdr3_nt: TGCAGTGCTAGAGTCCCCCTGGTAAACGTCCTGACTTTC; cdr3_aa: CSARVPLVNVLTF
j_call: TRBJ2-2; clone_size: .; d_call: .; v_call: TRBV5-1; cdr3_nt: TGCGCCAGCAGCCGGACTACCGCGAACACCGGGGAGCTGTTTTTT; cdr3_aa: CASSRTTANTGELFF